The rows below give T cell receptor beta chains drawn from one sample of a study of OX40 agonist ivuxolimab in advanced cancers. Libraries were prepared by immunoSEQ multiplex PCR; TCRdb keeps only in-frame clonotypes and omits some of them. The table includes around 13,000 clones, around 72% detected once. Sequences were derived from CD4+ or CD8+ T cells sorted from blood, sampled in a trial of the OX40 agonist ivuxolimab. Source of these receptors: an adult with an advanced solid tumor such as melanoma, head and neck, liver or kidney cancer. Both conserved end residues are part of each CDR3. D genes are given only for firm matches.

v_gene: TRBV6-1; d_gene: TRBD2; j_gene: TRBJ2-1; CDR3aa: CASSEAGLAWDDNEQFF; CDR3nt: TGTGCCAGCAGTGAAGCGGGACTAGCGTGGGATGACAATGAGCAGTTCTTC
v_gene: TRBV7-6; d_gene: TRBD2; j_gene: TRBJ2-1; CDR3aa: CASSESAGGYNEQFF; CDR3nt: TGTGCCAGCAGCGAGTCAGCGGGAGGCTACAATGAGCAGTTCTTC
v_gene: TRBV7-9; d_gene: -; j_gene: TRBJ2-7; CDR3aa: CASSLGQYEQYF; CDR3nt: TGTGCCAGCAGCTTAGGACAGTACGAGCAGTACTTC
v_gene: TRBV14; d_gene: -; j_gene: TRBJ1-5; CDR3aa: CASSQGGLGQPQHF; CDR3nt: TGTGCCAGCAGCCAAGGGGGGCTGGGGCAGCCCCAGCATTTT
v_gene: TRBV7-3; d_gene: -; j_gene: TRBJ2-1; CDR3aa: CASSLNPGADNEQFF; CDR3nt: TGTGCCAGCAGCTTAAACCCAGGGGCCGACAATGAGCAGTTCTTC
v_gene: TRBV30; d_gene: TRBD1; j_gene: TRBJ1-2; CDR3aa: CAWSLQGDFYGYTF; CDR3nt: TGTGCCTGGAGTCTACAGGGGGATTTCTATGGCTACACCTTC
v_gene: TRBV2; d_gene: -; j_gene: TRBJ2-1; CDR3aa: CASTDPRGASYNEQFF; CDR3nt: TGTGCCAGCACCGACCCCAGGGGAGCATCCTACAATGAGCAGTTCTTC
v_gene: TRBV30; d_gene: -; j_gene: TRBJ1-3; CDR3aa: CAWSGTYTGNTIYF; CDR3nt: TGTGCCTGGAGTGGTACTTACACTGGAAACACCATATATTTT
v_gene: TRBV30; d_gene: TRBD2; j_gene: TRBJ2-1; CDR3aa: CAWSASGSNEQFF; CDR3nt: TGTGCCTGGAGTGCAAGCGGGAGTAACGAGCAGTTCTTC
v_gene: TRBV28; d_gene: -; j_gene: TRBJ2-7; CDR3aa: CATNPSSYEQYF; CDR3nt: TGTGCCACTAACCCGAGCTCCTACGAGCAGTACTTC
v_gene: TRBV27; d_gene: -; j_gene: TRBJ2-7; CDR3aa: CASSLGGARLEQYF; CDR3nt: TGTGCCAGCAGTTTAGGGGGCGCCCGGCTCGAGCAGTACTTC